This record covers a single TCR beta chain. Its antigen is not identified. V shed 4 bases and J shed 7 bases, with 19 bases lying between them. The CDR3 consists of 15 residues. Germline V gene lookup returns CDR1 MNHEY and CDR2 SMNVEV (reference sequence). The primer mix had 60 Vbeta and 13 Jbeta primers. The repertoire was sequenced with immunoSEQ multiplex PCR; TCRdb's copy has only in-frame clones and lacks some. The profile shows about 110,000 clones, about 80% of them singletons. This sample was included in a study of cytomegalovirus exposure and HLA in healthy donors. Study at large: Early released data had 80 million or so unique TCRs, all coming from HLA-typed donors.

Study-wide points: The HLA-A and HLA-B alleles of most subjects were reportedly predicted accurately from TCR beta sequences. Sequencing likely generated an artifact that appeared as a cluster of highly shared sequence variants.

The chain joins TRBV27 to TRBJ1-1; D possibly corresponds to TRBD1 (6 bases). Sequencing was done on a sample of PBMCs. The TCR was taken from a man aged 25 to 45 in good health and CMV-seronegative. The CDR3 spells CASSSPGAAEGEAFF. The CDR3 DNA is TGTGCCAGCAGTTCTCCAGGGGCCGCAGAGGGTGAAGCTTTCTTT.